This T cell receptor beta chain originates from a study of OX40 agonist ivuxolimab in advanced cancers. The V and J ends lost 1 base and 2 bases respectively, with 3 bases between them. Germline V gene sequence: CDR1 DFQATT, CDR2 SNEGSKA (reference sequence). The CDR3 covers 11 residues. This table comes from immunoSEQ multiplex PCR, and its TCRdb copy is limited to in-frame clones, with some not included. The repertoire consists of 73,000 or so clones, with about 81% occurring once and the leading ten covering more than 2%. This clone came up a few times. Its antigen is not known. The study's findings and limits: Clonal expansion from baseline to week 6 occurred in both CD4+ and CD8+ T cells.

Here the sequenced sample was CD4+ or CD8+ T cells sorted from blood, taken in a trial of the OX40 agonist ivuxolimab. This TCR derives from an adult with an advanced solid tumor such as melanoma, head and neck, liver or kidney cancer. J is TRBJ2-7 and V is TRBV20-1; D ambiguous. For the CDR3, the DNA is TGCAGTGCTAGAGGCACCTACGAGCAGTACTTC. It specifies CSARGTYEQYF.